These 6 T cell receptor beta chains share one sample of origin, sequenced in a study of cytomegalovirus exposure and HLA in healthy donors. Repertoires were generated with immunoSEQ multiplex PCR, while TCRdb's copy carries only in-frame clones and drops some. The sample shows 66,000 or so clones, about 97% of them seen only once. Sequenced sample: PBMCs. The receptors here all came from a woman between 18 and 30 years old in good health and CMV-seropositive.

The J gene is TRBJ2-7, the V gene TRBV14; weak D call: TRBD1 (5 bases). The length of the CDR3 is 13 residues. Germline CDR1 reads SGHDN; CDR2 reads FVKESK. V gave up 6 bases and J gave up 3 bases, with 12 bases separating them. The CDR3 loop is CASSRTSYYEQYF. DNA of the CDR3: TGTGCCAGCAGTCGGACAAGTTACTACGAGCAGTACTTC.

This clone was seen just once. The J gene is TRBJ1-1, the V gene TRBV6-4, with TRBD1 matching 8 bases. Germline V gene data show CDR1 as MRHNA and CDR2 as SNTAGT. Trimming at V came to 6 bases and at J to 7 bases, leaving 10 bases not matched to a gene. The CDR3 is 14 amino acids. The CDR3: CASRPQGARNEAFF. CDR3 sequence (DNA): TGTGCCAGCAGACCCCAGGGGGCTCGCAATGAAGCTTTCTTT.

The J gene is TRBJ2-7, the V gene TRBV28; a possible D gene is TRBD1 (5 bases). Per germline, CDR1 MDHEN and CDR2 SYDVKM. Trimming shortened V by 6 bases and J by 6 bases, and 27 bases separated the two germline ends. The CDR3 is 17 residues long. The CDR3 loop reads CASSPVGQGSPSGEQYF. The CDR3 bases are TGTGCCAGCAGCCCCGTGGGGCAGGGTAGTCCCTCGGGCGAGCAGTACTTC.

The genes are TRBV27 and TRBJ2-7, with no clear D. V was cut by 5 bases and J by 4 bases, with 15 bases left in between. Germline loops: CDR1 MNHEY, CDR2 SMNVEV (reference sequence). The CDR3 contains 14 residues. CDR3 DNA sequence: TGTGCCAGCAGTCCTCAACTGTCCCTTTACGAGCAGTACTTC. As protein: CASSPQLSLYEQYF.

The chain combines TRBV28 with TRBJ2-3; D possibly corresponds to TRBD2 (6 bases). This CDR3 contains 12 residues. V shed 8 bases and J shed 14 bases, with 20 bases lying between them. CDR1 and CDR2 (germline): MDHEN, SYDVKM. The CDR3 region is CASQGLGTSPYF. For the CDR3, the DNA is TGTGCCAGCCAGGGTCTGGGGACTTCTCCGTATTTT. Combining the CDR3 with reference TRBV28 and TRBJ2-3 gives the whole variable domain DVKVTQSSRYLVKRTGEKVFLECVQDMDHENMFWYRQDPGLGLRLIYFSYDVKMKEKGDIPEGYSVSREKKERFSLILESASTNQTSMYLCASQGLGTSPYFGPGTRLTVL.

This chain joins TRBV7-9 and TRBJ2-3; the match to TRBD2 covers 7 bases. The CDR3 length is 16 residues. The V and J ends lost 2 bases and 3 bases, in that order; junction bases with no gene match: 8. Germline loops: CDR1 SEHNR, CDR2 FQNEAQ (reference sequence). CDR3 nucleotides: TGTGCCAGCAGCTTACGTCCAGCGGGGATGACAGATACGCAGTATTTT. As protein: CASSLRPAGMTDTQYF.